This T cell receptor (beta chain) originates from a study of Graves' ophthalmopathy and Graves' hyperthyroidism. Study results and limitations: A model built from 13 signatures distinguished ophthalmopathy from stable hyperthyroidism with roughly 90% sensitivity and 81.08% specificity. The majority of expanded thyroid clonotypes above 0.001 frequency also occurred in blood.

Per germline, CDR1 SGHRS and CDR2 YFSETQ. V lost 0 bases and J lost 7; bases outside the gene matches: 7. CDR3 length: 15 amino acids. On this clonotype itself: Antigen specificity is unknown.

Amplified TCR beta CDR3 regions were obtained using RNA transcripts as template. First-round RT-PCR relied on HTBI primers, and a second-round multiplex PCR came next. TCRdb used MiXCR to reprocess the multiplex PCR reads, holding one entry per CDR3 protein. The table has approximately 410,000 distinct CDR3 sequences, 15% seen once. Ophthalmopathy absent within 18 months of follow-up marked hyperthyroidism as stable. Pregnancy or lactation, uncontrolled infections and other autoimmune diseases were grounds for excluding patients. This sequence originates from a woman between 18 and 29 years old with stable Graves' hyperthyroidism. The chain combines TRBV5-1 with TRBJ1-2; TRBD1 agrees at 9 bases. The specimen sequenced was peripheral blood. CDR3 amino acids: CASSLAGTGFLGYTF. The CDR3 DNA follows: TGCGCCAGCAGCTTGGCCGGGACAGGGTTTCTTGGCTACACCTTC.